This T cell receptor beta chain was sequenced in a study of T cells in Graves' hyperthyroidism and ophthalmopathy (dated by TCRdb to the late 2010s). With regard to the full study: Peripheral blood samples were taken at initial diagnosis, before any treatment was given. TCR V-J signatures able to tell the groups apart were searched for in a discovery cohort of approximately 95 patients, of whom around 42 had Graves' ophthalmopathy and roughly 57 had stable Graves' hyperthyroidism. Prospective prediction of ophthalmopathy was tested in an independent validation cohort consisting of 18 hyperthyroidism patients and 15 to 17 patients who later progressed to ophthalmopathy. The 95 to 100 discovery patients were randomly divided into training and test sets at a 7:3 ratio. The study also compared thyroid tissue and blood T-cell repertoires from roughly 6 Graves' hyperthyroidism patients. After blood sampling, hyperthyroidism patients were treated with methimazole at a starting dose of 30 mg daily, and ophthalmopathy patients were treated with high-dose intravenous methylprednisolone. According to the paper, TCR Vbeta CDR3 sequencing was carried out on about 140 peripheral blood samples, which came from some 41 ophthalmopathy, 75 to 80 hyperthyroidism and approximately 17 progressor patients.

What the work shows at the level of the full study, not this receptor alone: No statistical method was used to fix the sample size in advance, and group allocation was not hidden from the investigators. Most expanded thyroid clonotypes (frequency above 0.001) were also detected in blood, a finding suggesting that blood repertoires may reflect thyroid immune responses. A model built on a 13 V-J signature distinguished ophthalmopathy from stable hyperthyroidism, reaching 87.88% sensitivity and about 81% specificity in cross-validation and 80%/75% in testing. In validation, the model predicted progression to ophthalmopathy a median of about 6 months before onset, with approximately 71% sensitivity and 72.22% specificity.

Its CDR3 holds 15 amino acids, cysteine through phenylalanine. The kept DNA is CDR3 alone, 45 bases in frame from the first base. V is pruned by 0 bases and J by 2 bases, leaving 3 bases of the junction without a gene match. In the ophthalmopathy patients, disease was moderately to severely active, with a Clinical Activity Score of 3 or more, a NOSPECS grade of 4 or more, and a duration of less than 3 months. The study excluded patients with uncontrolled infections, other autoimmune diseases, pregnancy or lactation. Clinical symptoms, serum thyroxine and TRAb, thyroid ultrasound, and orbital computed tomography formed the basis for the diagnoses. Ficoll-Paque density gradient centrifugation was used to isolate PBMCs from 8 to 10 ml of fresh peripheral blood. Total RNA was extracted using Trizol reagent, and RNA quality was assessed on an Agilent 2100 Bioanalyzer. The TCR beta CDR3 regions were amplified from RNA transcripts. A first-round RT-PCR of the TCR CDR3 used the HTBI primer set with the Qiagen OneStep RT-PCR kit. A second multiplex PCR round built the libraries, followed by size selection and purification. Sequencing of the libraries was done on an Illumina HiSeq2000 using paired-end 100 bp reads. Per the source publication's procedure: Raw data were processed with SOAPnuke, discarding reads with adapters, uncalled bases, mean Phred below 15, or no exact constant-primer or identifier match. COPE v1.2.5 was used to merge the high-quality paired reads, and each unique nucleotide sequence was defined as a clonotype. Clonotypes were aligned to IMGT TRBV, TRBD and TRBJ reference segments using MiTCR v1.1. Only V-J combinations with frequency above 0.0001, covering approximately 99% of repertoires, were analysed. The TCS score was defined as the ratio of F50 (clonal expansion) to E x V (chaos), calculated using BLOSUM62-based TCRdist between CDR3 peptides within each V-J. Welch's t-statistics and random forest reduced some 510 V-J features to 10 to 15, which were used in a naive Bayes classifier (R e1071). The public reads were run again by TCRdb, first through fastp at Q25 and then through MiXCR, and only productive beta chains were kept. Entries that share a CDR3 protein sequence are merged under the most common genes and DNA. The V and J calls here are based on TCRdb, not the publication. The sample table holds some 490,000 distinct CDR3 sequences, of which 20% to 25% were seen once. About 49% of the sample rests with the top ten.

Worth noting for this clonotype: What antigen it recognizes has not been identified. The sample holds no much larger clone one base away, and base qualities are not on file.

This chain is built from TRBV12-3 or TRBV12-4 and TRBJ1-2, and 7 junctional nucleotides match TRBD1. The receptor was derived from a woman in her seventies with Graves' ophthalmopathy. Specimen: blood. CDR3 protein: CASSLASRGNYGYTF. The sequence in DNA is TGTGCCAGCAGTTTAGCGAGCAGGGGGAACTATGGCTACACCTTC.